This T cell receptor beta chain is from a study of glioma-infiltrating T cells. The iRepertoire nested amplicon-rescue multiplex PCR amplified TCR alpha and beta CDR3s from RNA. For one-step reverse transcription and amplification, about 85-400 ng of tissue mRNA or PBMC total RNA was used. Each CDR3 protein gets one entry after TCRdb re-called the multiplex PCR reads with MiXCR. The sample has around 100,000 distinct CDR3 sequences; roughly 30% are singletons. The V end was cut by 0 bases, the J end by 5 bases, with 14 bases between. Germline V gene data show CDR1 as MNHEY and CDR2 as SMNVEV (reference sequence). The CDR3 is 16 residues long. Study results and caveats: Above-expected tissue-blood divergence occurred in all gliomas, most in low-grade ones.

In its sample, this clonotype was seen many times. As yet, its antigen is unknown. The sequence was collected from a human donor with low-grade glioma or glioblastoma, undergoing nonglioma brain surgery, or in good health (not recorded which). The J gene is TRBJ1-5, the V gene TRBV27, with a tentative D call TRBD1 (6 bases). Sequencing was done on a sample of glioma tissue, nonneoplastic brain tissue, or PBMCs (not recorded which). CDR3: CASSLSPGDLYQPQHF. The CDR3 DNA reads TGTGCCAGCAGTTTATCTCCAGGGGACCTTTATCAGCCCCAGCATTTT.